The following is a TCR beta chain sequence with its context. The target antigen is unknown. The entry originates in a study of T cells in Graves' hyperthyroidism and ophthalmopathy. Findings and caveats of the study: Most thyroid clonotypes with frequency above 0.001 were detected in blood.

RNA transcripts gave rise to amplified TCR beta CDR3 regions. RT-PCR in the first round (using the HTBI primer set) targeted the TCR CDR3. From the multiplex PCR reads, TCRdb called clonotypes with MiXCR, one entry per CDR3 protein. The sample includes approximately 640,000 distinct CDR3 sequences, around 16% of them seen just once. Patients having uncontrolled infection, another autoimmune disease, pregnancy or lactation were not included. There are 14 residues in the CDR3. The V end was cut by 2 bases, the J end by 3 bases, with 8 bases between. Germline CDR1 and CDR2: SEHNR and FQNEAQ (reference sequence).

The sequence was obtained from a man aged 50 to 60 with Graves' hyperthyroidism. Sequenced: blood. The chain combines TRBV7-9 with TRBJ2-1; D uncertain. CDR3 sequence reads: CASSLSLDYNEQFF. CDR3 DNA sequence: TGTGCCAGCAGCTTATCTCTAGACTACAATGAGCAGTTCTTC.